This TCR beta chain came from a study of blood T cell repertoires in COVID-19 (dated by TCRdb to between 2020 and 2021). For the wider study: Samples from collaborators originated in the United States, Italy and Spain and spanned both the acute and convalescent phases of COVID-19. The material from the prospective study consisted of cDNA or gDNA derived from T cells, B-cell-depleted T cells, or PBMCs. Deeply sampled blood TCRbeta repertoires from subjects exposed to, actively infected with, or recovered from COVID-19 were included in the dataset. The sample metadata nearly always contained a de-identified subject ID, COVID-19 status, age in years and sex. The samples were drawn from the first 160 participants of the ongoing ImmuneRACE study and from 1,254 subjects provided by 6 global collaborators. Where HLA class I and class II types were available, the types were taken from metadata supplied by the sample provider, not from assay-based typing. A freely available public database, intended as a resource for researchers studying the immune response to SARS-CoV-2, is where the repertoires were released.

Collaborating institutions collected whole blood in K2EDTA tubes following their own protocols. For TCRbeta analysis, collaborator samples were shipped as frozen whole blood, as isolated PBMCs, or as DNA extracted from either sample type. Worth noting for this clone: Its antigen target is currently unknown. No per-base quality is available; no much larger clone lies one base away.

The research as a whole found: The quantity of clinical and demographic metadata differed by source and by participant and was supplied without curation.

TCRbeta CDR3 regions were amplified from genomic DNA using the immunoSEQ Assay, a bias-controlled multiplex PCR. Under the source paper's analysis protocol: The number of nucleated cells in each sample was estimated by amplification of reference gene primers within the assay. To quantify the absolute abundance of each unique TCRbeta CDR3 rearrangement, sequence reads were collapsed and filtered. For each sample, productive Simpson clonality was calculated by taking the square root of Simpson's diversity index across productive rearrangements. The table comes from immuneACCESS by way of TCRdb, which keeps in-frame sequences with V and J called. Part of the clones is missing from these tables; in studies checked, under half for an unresolved V gene and the rest for unknown reasons. Clone size and the V and J calls come from that table; the DNA yielded D and trimming. The sample yields over 150,000 clones; just under 85% were counted once. The top ten hold less than 30% of the sample.

The sequence derives from a woman aged 60-70 years with acute or convalescent COVID-19. The source material was peripheral blood.

The bases read TGTGCCAGCAGCGGACCGGGACAGGGCCTCTCCTACAATGAGCAGTTCTTC. Its product reads: CASSGPGQGLSYNEQFF. The sequence joins TRBV7-9 to TRBJ2-1, and TRBD1 matches 9 of the central bases. V ends up 5 bases short and J 0 bases short, with an unmatched junction base count of 8. Reading from cysteine to phenylalanine, the CDR3 counts 17 amino acids. Only the CDR3 DNA is retained, 51 bases long and in frame from the first base. Via the germline V gene (reference sequence), CDR1 is SEHNR and CDR2 FQNEAQ.